A selection of T cell receptor beta chains follows, all from one sample in a study of CD8+ T cells in alopecia areata. Here immunoSEQ multiplex PCR was the method, and the copy in TCRdb shows in-frame clones only, minus some. The sample includes 7,500 to 9,000 clones, less than 85% seen only once; the top ten take 2.5% to 3%. Sequencing was carried out using CD4+ Tregs sorted from blood. These receptors were obtained from a human donor with alopecia areata. Each CDR3 is given with its conserved first and last residue. The D gene is left open where the match is weak. Clone sizes are given selectively: once, few, many, or a class where the clone is expanded.

TGTGCCAGCAGCCTGCAGGGACATGGCTACGAGCAGTACTTC | CASSLQGHGYEQYF | NA | NA | TRBJ2-7 | TRBV4-2
TGTGCCAGCAGCCAAGCCGGGGCAGGGCACAATGAGCAGTTCTTC | CASSQAGAGHNEQFF | NA | NA | TRBJ2-1 | TRBV14
TGTGCCTGGAGTCTCCCTGTAGGGACAGGGGGCTTTTTGTACACTGAAGCTTTCTTT | CAWSLPVGTGGFLYTEAFF | TRBD1 | NA | TRBJ1-1 | TRBV30
TGCGCCAGCAGCACGGACAGCGCGGGTGAGCAGTACTTC | CASSTDSAGEQYF | NA | NA | TRBJ2-7 | TRBV5-1
TGCGCCAGCAGTCAACTGCTTCCGGGGCGGATAAACTCTGGGGCCAACGTCCTGACTTTC | CASSQLLPGRINSGANVLTF | NA | few | TRBJ2-6 | TRBV23-1
TGCGCCAGCAGTGTGGCGGGCGAGCAGTACTTC | CASSVAGEQYF | NA | NA | TRBJ2-7 | TRBV5-1
TGTGCCAGCAGCTCGACTAGCGGGAGGGCCGAGCAGTACTTC | CASSSTSGRAEQYF | TRBD2 | NA | TRBJ2-7 | TRBV7-2
TGTGCCAGCAGTCTTATTTCCGGGGGCCCCTACGCCTACGAGCAGTACTTC | CASSLISGGPYAYEQYF | NA | NA | TRBJ2-7 | TRBV27
TGCGCCAGCAGCGTACTAGCAGATGAATCCTACGAGCAGTACTTC | CASSVLADESYEQYF | NA | NA | TRBJ2-7 | TRBV5-1
TGCGCCAGCAGCCGTACCGTTTCCAGGGACACTGAAGCTTTCTTT | CASSRTVSRDTEAFF | NA | NA | TRBJ1-1 | TRBV4-1
TGTGCCAGCAGCTTAGTCAGGACAGGATATAGTGAAAAACTGTTTTTT | CASSLVRTGYSEKLFF | TRBD1 | few | TRBJ1-4 | TRBV7-2
TGTGCCAGCAGTGAAGGGCTGCACCAAGAGACCCAGTACTTC | CASSEGLHQETQYF | NA | NA | TRBJ2-5 | TRBV6-5
TGTGCCAGCAGCTCCTTCGGACCCGGGGAGCTGTTTTTT | CASSSFGPGELFF | NA | NA | TRBJ2-2 | TRBV7-9
TGCGCCAGCAGCCAAGAGCAGGGCAAGGATTCACCCCTCCACTTT | CASSQEQGKDSPLHF | NA | NA | TRBJ1-6 | TRBV4-3
TGTGCCAGCTCAACAGGGTACGAGCAGTACTTC | CASSTGYEQYF | NA | NA | TRBJ2-7 | TRBV18
TGTGCCATCGGAGTCCGGACAGGGGAAGGGACCCAGTACTTC | CAIGVRTGEGTQYF | TRBD1 | few | TRBJ2-5 | TRBV10-3
TGTGCCAGCAGACGTATAGCGGGGAGTTCGGATACGCAGTATTTT | CASRRIAGSSDTQYF | TRBD2 | NA | TRBJ2-3 | TRBV7-2
TGTGCCAGCAGCATAGGACTAGCGGGAGCCAATGAGCAGTTCTTC | CASSIGLAGANEQFF | TRBD2 | few | TRBJ2-1 | TRBV5-4
TGCAGCGCCCGCACCGGGACTTCGAACACCGGGGAGCTGTTTTTT | CSARTGTSNTGELFF | NA | NA | TRBJ2-2 | TRBV29-1
TGTGCCATCCCGACAGTAGGGGCAAGGGAAAAACTGTTTTTT | CAIPTVGAREKLFF | NA | NA | TRBJ1-4 | TRBV10-3
TGTGCCAGCCTACCCCCGGATATGACGACCAATGAGCAGTTCTTC | CASLPPDMTTNEQFF | NA | NA | TRBJ2-1 | TRBV7-9
TGTGCCAGCAGCGGCAGGGAGCGGGGGGGGAATGAGCAGTTCTTC | CASSGRERGGNEQFF | TRBD2 | once | TRBJ2-1 | TRBV7-3
TGTGCCACCAGCAGTGGCCCACGTAGGAGCTCCTATAATTCACCCCTCCACTTT | CATSSGPRRSSYNSPLHF | NA | NA | TRBJ1-6 | TRBV15
TGTGCCAGCAGCTTAGGGATCAGACTAGCGGGATCGATCGGGGAGCTGTTTTTT | CASSLGIRLAGSIGELFF | TRBD2 | NA | TRBJ2-2 | TRBV11-2
TGCAGTGCTAGCTGGGATACGCAGTATTTT | CSASWDTQYF | NA | NA | TRBJ2-3 | TRBV20-1
TGTGCCAGCAGTGAACCCCGGTCCCCGACATTTTTGGAGGGCAATCAGCCCCAGCATTTT | CASSEPRSPTFLEGNQPQHF | NA | NA | TRBJ1-5 | TRBV6-1
TGTGCCAGCAGGGCGGACTCTGGAAACACCATATATTTT | CASRADSGNTIYF | NA | NA | TRBJ1-3 | TRBV28
TGTGCCAGCAGTGAATTAGCGGGAGCTTACAATGAGCAGTTCTTC | CASSELAGAYNEQFF | TRBD2 | NA | TRBJ2-1 | TRBV25-1
TGTGCCAGCAGTTTCGGGCTAGCGGGAATCACCGGGGAGCTGTTTTTT | CASSFGLAGITGELFF | TRBD2 | NA | TRBJ2-2 | TRBV27
TGTGCCAGCAGCTTAGGGTACCACCAAGAGTCCCAGTACTTC | CASSLGYHQESQYF | NA | NA | TRBJ2-5 | TRBV7-6
TGTGCCAGCAGCTGGGCTGTGAATGAGCAGTTCTTC | CASSWAVNEQFF | NA | few | TRBJ2-1 | TRBV7-9
TGCGCCAGCAGCCGCAAAGAAGGTTACGAGCAGTACTTC | CASSRKEGYEQYF | NA | NA | TRBJ2-7 | TRBV4-3
TGTGCCAGCCTGTCTGCTTCAGGTGAAGCTTTCTTT | CASLSASGEAFF | NA | NA | TRBJ1-1 | TRBV28
TGTGCCAGCAGTTTATTTCCCGTTTCCAGGATCCTCTCCTACGAGCAGTACTTC | CASSLFPVSRILSYEQYF | NA | NA | TRBJ2-7 | TRBV28
TGCAGCGTTGAAGTGGGTTGGAGGCGAGAGAACACTGAAGCTTTCTTT | CSVEVGWRRENTEAFF | NA | NA | TRBJ1-1 | TRBV29-1
TGTGCCAGCAGTGAAGCGCTTCACGTAGCGGGGGGACCCCAAGAGACCCAGTACTTC | CASSEALHVAGGPQETQYF | TRBD2 | NA | TRBJ2-5 | TRBV6-1
TGTGCCAGCAGTGTCGCCAGGGAATATGGCTACACCTTC | CASSVAREYGYTF | NA | NA | TRBJ1-2 | TRBV6-5
TGCGCCAGCAGCCAAGCCGGGACAGGGTTTACAGATACGCAGTATTTT | CASSQAGTGFTDTQYF | TRBD1 | NA | TRBJ2-3 | TRBV4-3
TGTGCCACCCGACTAAATGACAACACCGGGGAGCTGTTTTTT | CATRLNDNTGELFF | NA | NA | TRBJ2-2 | TRBV10-3
TGTGCCAGCAGCTTCGGTAGCGGGGGGGCCAGCACAGATACGCAGTATTTT | CASSFGSGGASTDTQYF | TRBD2 | NA | TRBJ2-3 | TRBV7-3
TGTGCCAGCAGCCCCCGCCGGCCGAACACCGGGGAGCTGTTTTTT | CASSPRRPNTGELFF | NA | NA | TRBJ2-2 | TRBV7-9
TGCGCCAGCAGCGGAGGGACTGCGGGGCAAGAGACCCAGTACTTC | CASSGGTAGQETQYF | NA | NA | TRBJ2-5 | TRBV5-1
TGTGCCAGCAGCTTATCCAGGGTCTCTTTCTCTGGAAACACCATATATTTT | CASSLSRVSFSGNTIYF | NA | NA | TRBJ1-3 | TRBV7-9
TGCGCCAGCAGCTTGCCCCCGACAGGGGTGATTACCGGGGAGCTGTTTTTT | CASSLPPTGVITGELFF | TRBD1 | NA | TRBJ2-2 | TRBV5-1
TGTGCCAGCAGCAGCCGGGACAGGGGAAAGTACGAGCAGTACTTC | CASSSRDRGKYEQYF | TRBD1 | NA | TRBJ2-7 | TRBV11-2
TGTGCCAGCAGCCCGGGGTCCCAAGAGACCCAGTACTTC | CASSPGSQETQYF | NA | NA | TRBJ2-5 | TRBV7-3
TGTGCCAGCAGCCCGACCCCTAGCGACTCGGGGGATACGCAGTATTTT | CASSPTPSDSGDTQYF | NA | NA | TRBJ2-3 | TRBV7-2
TGTGCCAGCAGCTTAGATCGGCTAGAGGCCTACAATGAGCAGTTCTTC | CASSLDRLEAYNEQFF | NA | few | TRBJ2-1 | TRBV7-2
TGTGCCAGCAGCTTAGGGGGGGACTATGGCTACACCTTC | CASSLGGDYGYTF | NA | NA | TRBJ1-2 | TRBV7-2
TGTGCCAGTAGTCTGAATACGGAGACCACAGATACGCAGTATTTT | CASSLNTETTDTQYF | NA | NA | TRBJ2-3 | TRBV19
TGTGCCAGCAGTAGGAACGGACAGTTTTCCTACAATGAGCAGTTCTTC | CASSRNGQFSYNEQFF | NA | NA | TRBJ2-1 | TRBV27
TGCAGTGCGGACTCCGGCTACACCTTC | CSADSGYTF | NA | NA | TRBJ1-2 | TRBV20-1
TGCGCCAGCAGCTCGGCCGGGACAAGTGGCTACACCTTC | CASSSAGTSGYTF | NA | NA | TRBJ1-2 | TRBV5-1
TGTGCCAGCAGCGACAGGGGGACTGGGGCCAACGTCCTGACTTTC | CASSDRGTGANVLTF | TRBD1 | NA | TRBJ2-6 | TRBV6-5
TGTGCCAGCAGCAAAGGGAGTCAGCCCCAGCATTTT | CASSKGSQPQHF | NA | once | TRBJ1-5 | TRBV2
TGTGCCATCAGTGCGTCACAAAACATTCAGTACTTC | CAISASQNIQYF | NA | few | TRBJ2-4 | TRBV10-3
TGTGCCAGCAGCCCCCCGACAGGGAACACAGATACGCAGTATTTT | CASSPPTGNTDTQYF | TRBD1 | NA | TRBJ2-3 | TRBV7-2
TGCAGCGTTGGGCTGCCTCAAGAGACCCAGTACTTC | CSVGLPQETQYF | NA | NA | TRBJ2-5 | TRBV29-1
TGCAGCTCCGGACAGGGAGACTTC | CSSGQGDF | TRBD1 | NA | TRBJ2-7 | TRBV29-1
TGTGCCAGCAGCCAAAGGGTCTCTGAAGCTTTCTTT | CASSQRVSEAFF | NA | once | TRBJ1-1 | TRBV7-9